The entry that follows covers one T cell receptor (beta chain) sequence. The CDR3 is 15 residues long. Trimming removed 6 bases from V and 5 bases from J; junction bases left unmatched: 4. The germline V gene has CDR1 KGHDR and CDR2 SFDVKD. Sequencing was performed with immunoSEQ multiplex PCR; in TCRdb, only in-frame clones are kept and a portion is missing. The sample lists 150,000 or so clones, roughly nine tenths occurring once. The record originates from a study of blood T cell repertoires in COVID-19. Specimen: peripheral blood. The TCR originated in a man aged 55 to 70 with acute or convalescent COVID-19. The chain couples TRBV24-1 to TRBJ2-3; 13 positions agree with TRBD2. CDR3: CATSRLAGGRDTQYF. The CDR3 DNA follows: TGTGCCACCAGTCGACTAGCGGGGGGCCGAGATACGCAGTATTTT.